This T cell receptor beta chain was recorded in a study of T cell responses to AZD1222 COVID-19 vaccine. The study, taken as a whole, reports: An increase in Spike-specific TCR breadth and depth was observed after two AZD1222 doses. The sample set comprised mostly white British donors with more females, and clonal diversity was possibly underestimated.

TCRdb keeps only in-frame clones here, not all; method: immunoSEQ multiplex PCR. The sample lists around 100,000 clones; approximately 90% were seen once. About this clone: Antigen: not known.

CDR3 length: 13 amino acids. Germline assignment: CDR1 KGHDR and CDR2 SFDVKD. After removal of 5 bases from V and 8 bases from J, the junction contained 4 bases not matched to a gene. This chain uses TRBV24-1 with TRBJ2-1; 8 bases match TRBD1. Sample: peripheral blood, taken on day 0 of AZD1222 vaccination. The origin of this receptor is an adult in good health. Here the CDR3 reads CATSGTGSHEQFF. The CDR3, as DNA: TGTGCCACCAGTGGGACAGGGAGCCATGAGCAGTTCTTC.